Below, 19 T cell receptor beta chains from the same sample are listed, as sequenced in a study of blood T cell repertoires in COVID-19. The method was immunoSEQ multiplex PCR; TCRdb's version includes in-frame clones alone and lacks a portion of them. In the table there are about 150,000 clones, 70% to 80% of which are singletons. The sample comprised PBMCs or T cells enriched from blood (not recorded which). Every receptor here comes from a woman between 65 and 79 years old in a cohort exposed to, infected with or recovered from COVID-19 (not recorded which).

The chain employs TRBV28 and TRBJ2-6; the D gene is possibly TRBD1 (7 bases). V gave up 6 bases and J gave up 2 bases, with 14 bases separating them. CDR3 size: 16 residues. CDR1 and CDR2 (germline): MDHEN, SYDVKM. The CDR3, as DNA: TGTGCCAGCAGAGAACAGGGGACTGCTGGGGCCAACGTCCTGACTTTC. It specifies CASREQGTAGANVLTF.

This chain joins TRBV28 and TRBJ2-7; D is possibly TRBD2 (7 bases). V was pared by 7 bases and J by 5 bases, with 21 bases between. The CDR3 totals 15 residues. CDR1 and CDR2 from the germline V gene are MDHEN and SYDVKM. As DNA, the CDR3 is TGTGCCAGCACTTGGGGGCAAGCGGGGCGGCACGAGCAGTACTTC. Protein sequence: CASTWGQAGRHEQYF.

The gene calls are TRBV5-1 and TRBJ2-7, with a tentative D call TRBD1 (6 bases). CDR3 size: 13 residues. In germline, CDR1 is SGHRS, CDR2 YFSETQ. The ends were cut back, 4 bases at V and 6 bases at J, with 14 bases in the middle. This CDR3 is CASSHGTLGEQYF. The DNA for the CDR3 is TGCGCCAGCAGCCACGGGACATTGGGCGAGCAGTACTTC.

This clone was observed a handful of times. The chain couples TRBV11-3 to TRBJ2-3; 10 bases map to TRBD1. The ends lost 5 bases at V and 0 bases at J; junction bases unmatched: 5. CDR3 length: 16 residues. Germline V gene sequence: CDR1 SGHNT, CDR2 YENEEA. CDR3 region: CASSQRTGGSTDTQYF. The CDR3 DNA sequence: TGTGCCAGCAGCCAAAGGACAGGGGGTAGCACAGATACGCAGTATTTT.

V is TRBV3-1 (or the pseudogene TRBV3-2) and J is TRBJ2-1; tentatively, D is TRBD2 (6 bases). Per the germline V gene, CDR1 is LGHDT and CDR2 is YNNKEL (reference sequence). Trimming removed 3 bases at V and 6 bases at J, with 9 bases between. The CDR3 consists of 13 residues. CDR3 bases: TGTGCCAGCAGCCAGGGACTGAGCAATGAGCAGTTCTTC. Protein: CASSQGLSNEQFF.

In DNA form, the CDR3 reads TGTGCCAGCAGCTTAATAGGGGGCGCGGGGTCCAGCAATCAGCCCCAGCATTTT. Residues: CASSLIGGAGSSNQPQHF. This rearrangement joins TRBV7-2 to TRBJ1-5; TRBD1 matches 7 bases. The V gene end was trimmed by 2 bases and the J gene end by 1 base; junction bases not matched to a gene: 11. This CDR3 has 18 amino acids. Per germline, CDR1 SGHTA and CDR2 FQGNSA.

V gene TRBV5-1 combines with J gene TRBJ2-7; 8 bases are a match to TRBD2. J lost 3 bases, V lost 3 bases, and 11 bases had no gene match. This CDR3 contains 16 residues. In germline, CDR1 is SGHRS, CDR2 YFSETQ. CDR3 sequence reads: CASSSLTSGPGYEQYF. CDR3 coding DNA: TGCGCCAGCAGCTCGCTTACTAGCGGCCCAGGCTACGAGCAGTACTTC.

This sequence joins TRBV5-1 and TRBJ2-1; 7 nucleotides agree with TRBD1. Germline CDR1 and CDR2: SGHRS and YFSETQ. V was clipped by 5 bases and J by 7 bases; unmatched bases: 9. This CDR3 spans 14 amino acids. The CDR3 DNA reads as TGCGCCAGCAGACTGACGACAGGGAGTAATGAGCAGTTCTTC. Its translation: CASRLTTGSNEQFF.

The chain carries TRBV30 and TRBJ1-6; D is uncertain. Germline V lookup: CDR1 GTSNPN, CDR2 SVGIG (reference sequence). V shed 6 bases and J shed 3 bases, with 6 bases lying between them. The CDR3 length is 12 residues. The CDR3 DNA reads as TGTGCCTGCGAGCTCTATAATTCACCCCTCCACTTT. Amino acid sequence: CACELYNSPLHF.

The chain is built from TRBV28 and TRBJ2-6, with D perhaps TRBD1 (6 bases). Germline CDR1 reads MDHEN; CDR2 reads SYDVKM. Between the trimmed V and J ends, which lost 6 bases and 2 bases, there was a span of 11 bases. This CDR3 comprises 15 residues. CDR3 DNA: TGTGCCAGCAGCAGTACAGGGACTGGGGCCAACGTCCTGACTTTC. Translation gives CASSSTGTGANVLTF.

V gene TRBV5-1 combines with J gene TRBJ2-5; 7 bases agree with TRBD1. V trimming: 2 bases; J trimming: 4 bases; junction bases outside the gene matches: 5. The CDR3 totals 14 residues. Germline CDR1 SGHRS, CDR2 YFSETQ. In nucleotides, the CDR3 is TGCGCCAGCAGCTTCGACAGGGTGGTAGAGACCCAGTACTTC. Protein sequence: CASSFDRVVETQYF.

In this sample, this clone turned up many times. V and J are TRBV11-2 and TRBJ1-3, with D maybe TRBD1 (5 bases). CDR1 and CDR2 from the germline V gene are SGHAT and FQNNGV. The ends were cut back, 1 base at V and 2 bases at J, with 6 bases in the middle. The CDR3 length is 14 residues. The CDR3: CASSLGTPGNTIYF. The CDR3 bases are TGTGCCAGCAGCTTAGGGACACCTGGAAACACCATATATTTT.

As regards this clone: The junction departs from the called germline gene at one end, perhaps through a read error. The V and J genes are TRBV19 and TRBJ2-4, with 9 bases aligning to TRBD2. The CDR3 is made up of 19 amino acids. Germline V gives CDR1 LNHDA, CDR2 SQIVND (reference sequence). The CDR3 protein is CASSIAGSAGGPPANTQYF. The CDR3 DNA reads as TGTGCCAGTAGTATTGCTGGCTCGGCGGGAGGGCCCCCCGCAAACACTCAGTACTTC.

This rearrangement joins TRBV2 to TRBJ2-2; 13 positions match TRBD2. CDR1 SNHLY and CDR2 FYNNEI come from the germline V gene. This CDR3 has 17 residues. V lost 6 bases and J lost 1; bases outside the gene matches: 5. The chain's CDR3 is CASRALAGGENTGELFF. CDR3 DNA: TGTGCCAGCAGGGCACTAGCGGGAGGGGAGAACACCGGGGAGCTGTTTTTT.

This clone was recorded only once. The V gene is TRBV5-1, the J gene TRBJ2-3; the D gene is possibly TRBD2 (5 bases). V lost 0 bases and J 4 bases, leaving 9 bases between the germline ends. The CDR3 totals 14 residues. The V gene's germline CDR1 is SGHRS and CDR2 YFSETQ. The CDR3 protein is CASSLVPGSDTQYF. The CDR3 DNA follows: TGCGCCAGCAGCTTGGTACCGGGGTCAGATACGCAGTATTTT.

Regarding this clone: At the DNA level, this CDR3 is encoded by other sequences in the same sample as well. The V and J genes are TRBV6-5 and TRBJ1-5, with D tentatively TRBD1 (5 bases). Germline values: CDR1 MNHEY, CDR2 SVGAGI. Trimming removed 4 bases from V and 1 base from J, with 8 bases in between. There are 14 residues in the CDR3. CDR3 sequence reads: CASSFGGSNQPQHF. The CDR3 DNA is TGTGCCAGCAGTTTCGGGGGGAGCAATCAGCCCCAGCATTTT.

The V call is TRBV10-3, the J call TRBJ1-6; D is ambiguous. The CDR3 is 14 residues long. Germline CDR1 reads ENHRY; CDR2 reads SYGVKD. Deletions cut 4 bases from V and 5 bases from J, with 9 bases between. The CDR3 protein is CAISARENNSPLHF. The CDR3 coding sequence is TGTGCCATCAGTGCTCGGGAGAATAATTCACCCCTCCACTTT.

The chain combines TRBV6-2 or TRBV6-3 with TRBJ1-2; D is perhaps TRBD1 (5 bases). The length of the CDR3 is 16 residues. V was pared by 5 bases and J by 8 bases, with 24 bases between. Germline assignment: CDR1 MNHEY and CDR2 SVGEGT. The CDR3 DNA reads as TGTGCCAGCAGTGCTCCACGCTTCAGGGCCTTGGGGGGCTACACCTTC. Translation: CASSAPRFRALGGYTF.

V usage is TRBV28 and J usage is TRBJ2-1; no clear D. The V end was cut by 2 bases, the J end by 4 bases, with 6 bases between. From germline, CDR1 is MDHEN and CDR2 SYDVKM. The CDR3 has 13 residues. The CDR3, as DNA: TGTGCCAGCAGTTTAGGCAATTACAATGAGCAGTTCTTC. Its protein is CASSLGNYNEQFF.